Below are 11 T cell receptor beta chains sequenced from a single sample in a study of cytomegalovirus exposure and HLA in healthy donors. Here immunoSEQ multiplex PCR was the method, and the copy in TCRdb shows in-frame clones only, minus some. The sample gives more than 55,000 clones, around 96% of which show up once; 0.9% to 1% is in the top ten. Sequenced sample: PBMCs. These receptors all come from a man aged 18 to 29 in good health and CMV-seronegative.

J is TRBJ1-2 and V is TRBV27, with 7 bases lining up with TRBD1. After removal of 2 bases from V and 4 bases from J, the junction contained 4 bases not matched to a gene. Germline CDR1 reads MNHEY; CDR2 reads SMNVEV (reference sequence). This CDR3 comprises 14 residues. CDR3 sequence reads: CASSLTGALYGYTF. CDR3 DNA sequence: TGTGCCAGCAGTTTAACAGGGGCTCTCTATGGCTACACCTTC.

The rearrangement uses TRBV7-2 and TRBJ2-3; D is undetermined. The germline V gene has CDR1 SGHTA and CDR2 FQGNSA. The CDR3 runs 17 residues. The ends were cut back, 1 base at V and 2 bases at J, with 16 bases in the middle. Here the CDR3 reads CASSLVTASLSTDTQYF. The CDR3 DNA is TGTGCCAGCAGCTTAGTAACAGCCTCTCTCTCCACAGATACGCAGTATTTT.

The rearrangement joins TRBV7-8 to TRBJ2-1, with 11 bases identical to TRBD2. The CDR3 length is 16 residues. Germline assignment: CDR1 SGHVS and CDR2 FQNEAQ. V dropped 5 bases and J dropped 5; count of bases not matched to a gene: 8. CDR3 residues: CASSLPGLAANNEQFF. The CDR3 DNA is TGTGCCAGCAGCCTACCGGGACTAGCGGCCAACAATGAGCAGTTCTTC.

The V and J genes are TRBV15 and TRBJ2-1, with TRBD2 matching 11 bases. V dropped 11 bases and J dropped 0; count of bases not matched to a gene: 12. CDR1 is LNHNV and CDR2 is YYDKDF in the germline V gene (reference sequence). The length of the CDR3 is 17 residues. CDR3 sequence (DNA): TGTGCCTCCAATAGCGGGAGGGCCACTCCCTCCTACAATGAGCAGTTCTTC. Amino acid sequence: CASNSGRATPSYNEQFF. Together with reference TRBV15 and TRBJ2-1, the CDR3 gives the full variable domain: DAMVIQNPRYQVTQFGKPVTLSCSQTLNHNVMYWYQQKSSQAPKLLFHYYDKDFNNEADTPDNFQSRRPNTSFCFLDIRSPGLGDTAMYLCASNSGRATPSYNEQFFGPGTRLTVL.

The chain joins TRBV6-5 to TRBJ1-4, with D tentatively TRBD1 (5 bases). From germline, CDR1 is MNHEY and CDR2 SVGAGI. The CDR3 runs to 13 residues. V was shortened by 6 bases and J by 4 bases, with 9 bases between the two germline ends. The CDR3 DNA sequence: TGTGCCAGCAGGGGGCGGGGTAATGAAAAACTGTTTTTT. Its protein is CASRGRGNEKLFF.

This rearrangement joins TRBV6-1 to TRBJ2-3; tentative D call: TRBD2 (5 bases). This CDR3 comprises 15 residues. Germline-derived CDR1 and CDR2 are MNHNS and SASEGT. Trimming removed 4 bases at V and 1 base at J, with 12 bases between. Written as DNA, the CDR3 is TGTGCCAGCAGTGCTAGGGAGTTTGGCACAGATACGCAGTATTTT. Protein: CASSAREFGTDTQYF.

This chain uses TRBV27 with TRBJ2-3; maybe TRBD2 (6 bases). V was trimmed by 2 bases and J by 2 bases, leaving 17 bases between them. The CDR3 has 17 amino acids. Looked up from germline, CDR1 is MNHEY and CDR2 is SMNVEV (reference sequence). CDR3 bases: TGTGCCAGCAGTTTAATCCGGGACTTCATTCCCACAGATACGCAGTATTTT. Translating it yields CASSLIRDFIPTDTQYF.

The chain uses TRBV11-2 and TRBJ1-4, with 10 bases aligning to TRBD1. Germline loops: CDR1 SGHAT, CDR2 FQNNGV. The V gene end was trimmed by 4 bases and the J gene end by 8 bases; junction bases not matched to a gene: 13. The CDR3 runs 17 residues. The CDR3 sequence: CASSSRDRGKGWEKLFF. The CDR3 DNA follows: TGTGCCAGCAGCTCACGGGACAGGGGAAAAGGTTGGGAAAAACTGTTTTTT.

The table lists this clone with a count of one. The chain combines TRBV15 with TRBJ2-3; tentative D call: TRBD2 (5 bases). Trimming pared 0 bases from V and 2 bases from J, leaving 12 bases between. Germline V gene lookup returns CDR1 LNHNV and CDR2 YYDKDF (reference sequence). There are 16 residues in the CDR3. CDR3 protein: CATSRDGSGITDTQYF. The CDR3 nucleotides are TGTGCCACCAGCAGAGATGGAAGCGGCATCACAGATACGCAGTATTTT.

The genes are TRBV7-2 and TRBJ2-7; TRBD2 matches at 12 bases. Germline trimming cut 3 bases from V and 0 bases from J; bases unmatched to any gene: 9. The CDR3 has 18 amino acids. The germline V gene encodes CDR1 SGHTA and CDR2 FQGNSA. CDR3 DNA: TGTGCCAGCAGCTTTGGTCCTAGCGGGAGGGCCCTCTCCTACGAGCAGTACTTC. It encodes CASSFGPSGRALSYEQYF.

This chain uses TRBV30 with TRBJ1-3, with D hard to call. The germline V and J ends were trimmed by 4 bases and 0 bases, with 4 bases remaining between them. The germline gives CDR1 GTSNPN, CDR2 SVGIG (reference sequence). This CDR3 has 12 residues. The chain's CDR3 is CAWTYSGNTIYF. The CDR3 bases are TGTGCCTGGACTTACTCTGGAAACACCATATATTTT.